This T cell receptor beta chain was identified during a study of T cell changes during pregnancy in multiple sclerosis. Using immunoSEQ multiplex PCR, the repertoire was profiled, and TCRdb retains in-frame clones only, with some absent. The table has some 80,000 clones, approximately 95% seen once. This clone was seen a single time. V shed 6 bases and J shed 1 base, with 10 bases lying between them. CDR3 length: 14 amino acids. Germline V gene lookup returns CDR1 MNHNS and CDR2 SASEGT. The J gene is TRBJ2-1, the V gene TRBV6-1; TRBD2 is a possible D gene (6 bases). The clonotype originates from a female donor with multiple sclerosis, enrolled in a pregnancy study. The sample was CD4+ T cells from peripheral blood mononuclear cells, taken after pregnancy. The CDR3 DNA reads TGTGCCAGCAGAGGAGGGATATCCTACAATGAGCAGTTCTTC. Translating it yields CASRGGISYNEQFF.